This paragraph reports one TCR beta chain. Its antigen remains unidentified. V was clipped by 3 bases and J by 6 bases, with 21 bases between them. This CDR3 contains 16 residues. CDR1 and CDR2 (germline): KGHSH, LQKENI. The sample comes from a study of cytomegalovirus exposure and HLA in healthy donors. Study-level findings and limits: The study designated fewer than 200 TCR beta chains cytomegalovirus-associated.

The data were produced by immunoSEQ multiplex PCR, yet TCRdb's version contains in-frame clones alone and is incomplete. The sample includes roughly 200,000 clones, roughly nine tenths seen only once; the top ten take more than 5.5%. Source material: PBMCs. This receptor was identified in a man aged 30-40 years in good health and CMV-seropositive. The V and J genes are TRBV18 and TRBJ2-7; D may correspond to TRBD1 or TRBD2 (5 bases each). The chain's CDR3 is CASSPQPTRGASEQYF. CDR3 bases: TGTGCCAGCTCACCTCAACCGACCAGAGGGGCCAGCGAGCAGTACTTC.